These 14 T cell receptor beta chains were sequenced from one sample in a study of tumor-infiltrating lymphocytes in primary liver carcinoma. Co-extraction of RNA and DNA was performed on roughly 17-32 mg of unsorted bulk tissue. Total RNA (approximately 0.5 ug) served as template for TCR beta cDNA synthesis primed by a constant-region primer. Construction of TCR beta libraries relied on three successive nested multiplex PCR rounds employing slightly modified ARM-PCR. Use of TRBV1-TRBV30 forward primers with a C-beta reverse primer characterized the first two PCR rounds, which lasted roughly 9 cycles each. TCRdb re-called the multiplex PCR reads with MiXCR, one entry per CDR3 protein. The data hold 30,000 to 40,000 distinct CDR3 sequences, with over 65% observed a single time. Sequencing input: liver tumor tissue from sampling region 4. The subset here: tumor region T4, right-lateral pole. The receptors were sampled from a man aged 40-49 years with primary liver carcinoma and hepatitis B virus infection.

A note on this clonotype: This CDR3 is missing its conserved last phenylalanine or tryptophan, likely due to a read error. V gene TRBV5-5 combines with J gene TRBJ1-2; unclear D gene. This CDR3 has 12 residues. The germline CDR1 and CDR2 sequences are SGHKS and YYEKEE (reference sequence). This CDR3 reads CASSYAGYGYTS. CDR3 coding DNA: TGTGCAAGCAGCTACGCGGGCTATGGCTACACCTCC.

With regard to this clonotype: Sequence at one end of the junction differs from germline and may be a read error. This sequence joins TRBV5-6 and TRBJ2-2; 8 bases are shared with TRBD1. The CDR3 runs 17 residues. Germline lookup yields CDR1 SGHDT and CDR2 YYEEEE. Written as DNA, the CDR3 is TGTGCCAGCAGCCTCATCCCGGGACAGGATAACACCGGGGTGCTGTTTTTT. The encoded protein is CASSLIPGQDNTGVLFF. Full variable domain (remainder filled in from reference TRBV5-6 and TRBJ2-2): DAGVTQSPTHLIKTRGQQVTLRCSPKSGHDTVSWYQQALGQGPQFIFQYYEEEERQRGNFPDRFSGHQFPNYSSELNVNALLLGDSALYLCASSLIPGQDNTGVLFFGEGSRLTVL.

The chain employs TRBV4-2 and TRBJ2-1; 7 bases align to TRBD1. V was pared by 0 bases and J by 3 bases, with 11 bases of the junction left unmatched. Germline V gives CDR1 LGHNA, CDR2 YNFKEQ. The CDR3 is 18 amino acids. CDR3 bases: TGTGCCAGCAGCCAAGATTGGAGGACAGGTGGAATCTACAATGAGCAGTTCTTC. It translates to CASSQDWRTGGIYNEQFF.

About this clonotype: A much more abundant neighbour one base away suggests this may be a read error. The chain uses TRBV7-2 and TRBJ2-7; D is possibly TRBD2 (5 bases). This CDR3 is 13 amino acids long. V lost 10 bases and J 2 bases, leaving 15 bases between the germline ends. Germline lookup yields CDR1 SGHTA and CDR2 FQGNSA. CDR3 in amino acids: CATSPGNAYEQYF. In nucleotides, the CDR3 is TGTGCCACCAGTCCGGGGAATGCCTACGAGCAGTACTTC.

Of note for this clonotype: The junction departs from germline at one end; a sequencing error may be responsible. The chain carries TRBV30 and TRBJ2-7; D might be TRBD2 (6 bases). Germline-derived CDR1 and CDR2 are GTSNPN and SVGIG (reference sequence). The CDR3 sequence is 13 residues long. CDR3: CARRPGAAYEEYF. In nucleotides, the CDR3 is TGTGCCAGGAGACCGGGAGCCGCCTACGAGGAGTACTTC.

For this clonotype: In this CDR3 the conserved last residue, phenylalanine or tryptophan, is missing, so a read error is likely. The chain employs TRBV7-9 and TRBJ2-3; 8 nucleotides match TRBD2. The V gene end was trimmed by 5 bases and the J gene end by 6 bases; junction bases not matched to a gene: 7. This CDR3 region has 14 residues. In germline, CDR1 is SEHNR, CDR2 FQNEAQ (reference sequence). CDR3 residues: CASSPSGREDTQYY. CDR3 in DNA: TGTGCCAGCAGCCCCAGCGGGAGAGAGGATACGCAGTATTAT.

The CDR3 nucleotides read TGTGCCAGCAGCCATAGGACAGATTCGTACTTC. Its protein product is CASSHRTDSYF. V and J are TRBV28 and TRBJ2-7; D is possibly TRBD1 (6 bases). Germline V CDR1 and CDR2: MDHEN, SYDVKM. V lost 6 bases, J lost 12 bases, and 15 bases lay in between. The CDR3 loop spans 11 amino acids.

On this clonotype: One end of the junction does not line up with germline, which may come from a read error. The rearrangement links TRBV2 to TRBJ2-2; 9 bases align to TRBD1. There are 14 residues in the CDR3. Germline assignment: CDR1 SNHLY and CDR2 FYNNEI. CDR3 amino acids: CASRGDRDTEELFF. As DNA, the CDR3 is TGTGCCAGTAGAGGGGACAGGGACACCGAGGAGCTGTTTTTT.

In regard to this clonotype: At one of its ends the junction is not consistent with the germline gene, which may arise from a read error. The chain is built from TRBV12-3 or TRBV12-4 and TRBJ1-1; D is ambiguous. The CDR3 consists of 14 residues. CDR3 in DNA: TGTGCCAGCACCCCCGGGAGGCAGAACGCTGAAGCTCTCTTT. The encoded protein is CASTPGRQNAEALF.

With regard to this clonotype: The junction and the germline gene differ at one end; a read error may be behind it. CDR3 nucleotides: TGTACCAGCAGACTTGGACCCATGATAACTGAAGCTTTCTTT. It encodes CTSRLGPMITEAFF. J is TRBJ1-1 and V is TRBV5-1; D is undetermined. Germline CDR1 SGHRS, CDR2 YFSETQ. This CDR3 has 14 residues.

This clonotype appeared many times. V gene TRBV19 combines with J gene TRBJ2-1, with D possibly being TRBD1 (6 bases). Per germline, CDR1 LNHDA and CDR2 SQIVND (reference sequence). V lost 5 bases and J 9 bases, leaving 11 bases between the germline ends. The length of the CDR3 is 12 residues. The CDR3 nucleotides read TGTGCCAGTAGTCTACAGGGCGGTGAGCAGTTCTTC. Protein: CASSLQGGEQFF.

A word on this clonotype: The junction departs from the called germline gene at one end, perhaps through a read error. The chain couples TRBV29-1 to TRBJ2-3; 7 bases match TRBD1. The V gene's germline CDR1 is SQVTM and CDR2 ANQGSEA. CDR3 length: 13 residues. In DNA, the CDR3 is TGCAGCGTCCGGATAGGGGGCGGAGATACGCGGTATTTT. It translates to CSVRIGGGDTRYF.

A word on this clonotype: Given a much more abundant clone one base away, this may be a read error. CDR3 loop: CTATAGGQPQHF. CDR3 nucleotide sequence: TGCACTGCTACAGCAGGGGGCCAGCCCCAGCATTTT. This rearrangement joins TRBV20-1 to TRBJ1-5; 8 bases line up with TRBD1. The V gene's germline CDR1 is DFQATT and CDR2 SNEGSKA (reference sequence). This CDR3 is 12 amino acids long.

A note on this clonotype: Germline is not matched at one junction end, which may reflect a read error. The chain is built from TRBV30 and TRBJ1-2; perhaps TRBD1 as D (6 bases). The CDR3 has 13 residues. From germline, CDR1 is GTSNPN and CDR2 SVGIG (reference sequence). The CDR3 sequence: CACSVAGDYGYTF. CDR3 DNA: TGTGCCTGTAGTGTGGCAGGGGACTATGGCTACACCTTC.